This entry lists 12 T cell receptor beta chains sequenced from one sample in a study of T cell repertoires in cytomegalovirus infection. MiXCR, run by TCRdb on the reads, gives a single entry per CDR3 protein. Among 450,000 to 600,000 distinct CDR3 sequences listed, approximately 10% were seen once. Sequenced: PBMCs. All receptors come from a human donor in good health (CMV status not recorded). Some clones in this sample may be carry-over from other donors' samples.

The table lists this clonotype with many counts. The CDR3, as DNA: TGTGCCAGCAGCCGGGGCGGGCTAGCGTCGAACACCGGGGAGCTGTTTTTT. As protein: CASSRGGLASNTGELFF. This chain uses TRBV7-3 with TRBJ2-2; the D gene is possibly TRBD2 (6 bases). In germline, CDR1 is SGHTA, CDR2 FQGTGA. CDR3 length equals 17 residues. V lost 5 bases and J lost 0, with 16 bases in between. The full variable domain, rest sourced from reference TRBV7-3 and TRBJ2-2, is GAGVSQTPSNKVTEKGKYVELRCDPISGHTALYWYRQSLGQGPEFLIYFQGTGAADDSGLPNDRFFAVRPEGSVSTLKIQRTERGDSAVYLCASSRGGLASNTGELFFGEGSRLTVL.

This rearrangement joins TRBV3-1 to TRBJ1-5; D uncertain. Germline lookup yields CDR1 LGHDT and CDR2 YNNKEL (reference sequence). V lost 2 bases and J lost 3, with 5 bases in between. The CDR3 has 13 residues. The CDR3 protein is CASSQNPNQPQHF. The DNA for the CDR3 is TGTGCCAGCAGCCAAAACCCCAATCAGCCCCAGCATTTT.

This clonotype was seen repeatedly, ten times or more. The chain couples TRBV27 to TRBJ1-1; D is possibly TRBD1 (5 bases). Trimming took off 3 bases at V and 5 bases at J, with 10 bases between the two ends. The germline V gene has CDR1 MNHEY and CDR2 SMNVEV (reference sequence). The CDR3 runs 13 residues. The CDR3 spells CASSFRQGTEAFF. CDR3 in DNA: TGTGCCAGCAGTTTCAGGCAGGGTACTGAAGCTTTCTTT.

This clonotype was recorded many times. V gene TRBV12-3 or TRBV12-4 combines with J gene TRBJ2-7; D possibly corresponds to TRBD2 (6 bases). The CDR3 loop spans 13 amino acids. With 8 bases removed from V and 0 bases from J, the gap between germline ends came to 11 bases. CDR3 DNA sequence: TGTGCCAGCTCGGGACTTCCCTCCTACGAGCAGTACTTC. This codes for CASSGLPSYEQYF.

There are many counts of this clonotype. The chain joins TRBV20-1 to TRBJ2-7; the match to TRBD2 covers 11 bases. Germline V gene lookup returns CDR1 DFQATT and CDR2 SNEGSKA (reference sequence). The CDR3 contains 14 residues. CDR3 amino acids: CSTLTTSGSGEQYF. CDR3 coding DNA: TGCAGCACCCTAACCACTAGCGGGAGCGGCGAGCAGTACTTC.

This clonotype was recorded many times. V and J are TRBV10-3 and TRBJ1-2; D is perhaps TRBD1 (5 bases). CDR1 and CDR2 from the germline V gene are ENHRY and SYGVKD. The CDR3 length is 17 residues. V lost 4 bases, J lost 0 bases, and 18 bases lay in between. CDR3 region: CAISGAPGTQSNYGYTF. CDR3 bases: TGTGCCATCAGTGGAGCCCCCGGGACGCAATCTAACTATGGCTACACCTTC.

V and J are TRBV5-1 and TRBJ1-2; the match to TRBD1 covers 11 bases. Germline-derived CDR1 and CDR2 are SGHRS and YFSETQ. Trimming removed 0 bases from V and 6 bases from J; junction bases left unmatched: 13. This CDR3 is 18 amino acids long. The CDR3, as DNA: TGCGCCAGCAGCTTGGAAGTCCGAAGGGACAGGGGGTCTGATGGCTACACCTTC. This encodes CASSLEVRRDRGSDGYTF.

This clonotype has a count of ten or more. The genes are TRBV6-6 and TRBJ2-7, with 7 bases aligning to TRBD1. Germline V lookup: CDR1 MNHNY, CDR2 SVGAGI (reference sequence). The J segment lost 2 bases and the V segment lost 6 bases, leaving 7 bases of the junction unmatched. The CDR3 covers 14 residues. CDR3 residues: CASSHRDSTYEQYF. For the CDR3, the DNA is TGTGCCAGCAGCCACAGGGACAGTACCTACGAGCAGTACTTC.

In this sample, this clonotype turned up a few times. This rearrangement joins TRBV19 to TRBJ1-5, with D perhaps TRBD1 (5 bases). V shed 3 bases and J shed 4 bases, with 25 bases lying between them. The CDR3 is 19 residues long. The V gene's germline CDR1 is LNHDA and CDR2 SQIVND (reference sequence). CDR3 in DNA: TGTGCCAGTAGTATCTTGGGGGGGACCAGCACCGCGGGGAATCAGCCCCAGCATTTT. Translating it yields CASSILGGTSTAGNQPQHF.

The chain couples TRBV7-9 to TRBJ2-5; 7 nucleotides align to TRBD1. The CDR3 contains 14 residues. Germline lookup yields CDR1 SEHNR and CDR2 FQNEAQ (reference sequence). V dropped 4 bases and J dropped 2; count of bases not matched to a gene: 4. CDR3 region: CASSSEQGQETQYF. The CDR3 region has the DNA TGTGCCAGCAGCTCCGAACAGGGGCAAGAGACCCAGTACTTC.

As concerns this clonotype: A much larger clonotype is one base distant, so this may be a read error. The chain has TRBV7-2 and TRBJ1-2; D is unclear. Deletions cut 5 bases from V and 7 bases from J, with 20 bases between. CDR3 length: 15 amino acids. CDR1 and CDR2 from the germline V gene are SGHTA and FQGNSA. In nucleotides, the CDR3 is TGTGCCAGCAGCACCCGGGTGGGGAAAAGGTCTGGCTACACCTTC. This translates into CASSTRVGKRSGYTF.

In this sample, this clonotype turned up many times. The chain uses TRBV6-5 and TRBJ2-5; no reliable D call. In germline, CDR1 is MNHEY, CDR2 SVGAGI. Trimming pared 0 bases from V and 5 bases from J, leaving 10 bases between. This CDR3 is built from 14 residues. As DNA, the CDR3 is TGTGCCAGCAGTTACTCGAGCCTTGGGGAGACCCAGTACTTC. Its protein is CASSYSSLGETQYF.